This T cell receptor beta chain was observed in a study of cytomegalovirus exposure and HLA in healthy donors. Study-wide context: Of the donors genotyped, several hundred in all, about 80% fell in the Caucasian-associated ancestry cluster.

Healthy individuals who donated bone marrow served as the donors. This clone came up a few times. Its antigen is still unknown. Regarding the study as a whole: It was likely that a cluster of highly shared sequence variants was a sequencing artifact.

Researchers ran the PCR with 60 Vbeta and 13 Jbeta primers. TCRdb's table, derived via immunoSEQ multiplex PCR, lists solely in-frame clones and lacks some. The data hold approximately 140,000 clones, with about 71% observed a single time. This clonotype originated in a woman between 55 and 75 years old in good health and CMV-seropositive. The specimen was PBMCs.

The CDR3 loop is CASSSGGTGARGNQPQHF. CDR3 DNA sequence: TGTGCCAGCAGCTCCGGAGGGACAGGCGCCCGGGGCAATCAGCCCCAGCATTTT. This chain links TRBV5-4 with TRBJ1-5; 8 bases fit TRBD1. The CDR3 has 18 residues. Germline-derived CDR1 and CDR2 are SGHNT and YYREEE (reference sequence). Trimming cost V 3 bases and J 2 bases; bases outside gene matches: 13.